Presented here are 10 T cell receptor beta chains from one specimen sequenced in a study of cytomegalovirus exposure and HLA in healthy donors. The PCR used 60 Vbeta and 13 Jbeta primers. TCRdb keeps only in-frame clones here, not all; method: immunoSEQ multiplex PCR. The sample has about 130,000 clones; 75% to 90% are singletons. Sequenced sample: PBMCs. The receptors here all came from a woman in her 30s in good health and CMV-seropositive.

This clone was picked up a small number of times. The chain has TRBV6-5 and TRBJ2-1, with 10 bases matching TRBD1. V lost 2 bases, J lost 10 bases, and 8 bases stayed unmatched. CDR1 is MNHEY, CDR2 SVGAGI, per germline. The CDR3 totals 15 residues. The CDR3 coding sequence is TGTGCCAGCAGTTACAGGGACAGGGGTTCGTGGGAGCAGTTCTTC. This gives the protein CASSYRDRGSWEQFF.

In DNA, the CDR3 is TGTGCCAGCAGCACAACTAGCGGGCAAACCTACGAGCAGTACTTC. It yields the protein CASSTTSGQTYEQYF. This chain uses TRBV5-4 with TRBJ2-7; 9 positions match TRBD2. This CDR3 is 15 amino acids long. Germline V gene data show CDR1 as SGHNT and CDR2 as YYREEE (reference sequence). The trim removed 4 bases at V and 2 bases at J, leaving 7 bases unmatched. The whole variable domain, remainder taken from reference TRBV5-4 and TRBJ2-7, is ETGVTQSPTHLIKTRGQQVTLRCSSQSGHNTVSWYQQALGQGPQFIFQYYREEENGRGNFPPRFSGLQFPNYSSELNVNALELDDSALYLCASSTTSGQTYEQYFGPGTRLTVT.

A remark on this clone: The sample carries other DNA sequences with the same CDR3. CDR3 amino acids: CASSLGQGGYEQYF. The CDR3 DNA follows: TGCGCCAGCAGCTTGGGACAGGGGGGCTACGAGCAGTACTTC. This chain uses TRBV5-1 with TRBJ2-7, with 9 bases identical to TRBD1. Germline V lookup: CDR1 SGHRS, CDR2 YFSETQ. V was pared by 0 bases and J by 3 bases, with 1 base of the junction left unmatched. The CDR3 has 14 amino acids.

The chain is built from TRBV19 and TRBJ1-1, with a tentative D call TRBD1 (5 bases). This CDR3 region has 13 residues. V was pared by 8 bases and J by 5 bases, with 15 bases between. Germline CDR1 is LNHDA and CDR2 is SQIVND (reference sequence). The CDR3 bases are TGTGCCAGTCTGGGGAGGGGAGGGACTGAAGCTTTCTTT. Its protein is CASLGRGGTEAFF.

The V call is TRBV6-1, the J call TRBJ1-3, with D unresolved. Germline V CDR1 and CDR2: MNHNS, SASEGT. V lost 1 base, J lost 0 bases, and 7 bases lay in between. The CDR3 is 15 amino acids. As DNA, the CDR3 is TGTGCCAGCAGTGAAGTGGCTTTCTCTGGAAACACCATATATTTT. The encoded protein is CASSEVAFSGNTIYF.

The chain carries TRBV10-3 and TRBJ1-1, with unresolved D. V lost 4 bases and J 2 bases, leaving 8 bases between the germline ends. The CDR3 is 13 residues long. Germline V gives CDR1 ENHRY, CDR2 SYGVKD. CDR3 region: CAISAGSNTEAFF. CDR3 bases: TGTGCCATCAGTGCAGGATCTAACACTGAAGCTTTCTTT.

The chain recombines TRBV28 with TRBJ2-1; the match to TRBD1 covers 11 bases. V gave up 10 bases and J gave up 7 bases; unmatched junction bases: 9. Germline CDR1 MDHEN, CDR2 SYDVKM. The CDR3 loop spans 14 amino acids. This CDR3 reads CATFLGQGANEQFF. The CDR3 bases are TGTGCCACCTTCCTCGGACAGGGGGCGAATGAGCAGTTCTTC.

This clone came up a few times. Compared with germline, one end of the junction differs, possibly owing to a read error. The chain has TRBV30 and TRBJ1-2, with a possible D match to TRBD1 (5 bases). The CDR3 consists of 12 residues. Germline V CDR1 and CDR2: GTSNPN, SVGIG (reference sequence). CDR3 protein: CAWSVGAERRYF. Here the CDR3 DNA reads TGTGCCTGGAGTGTAGGGGCGGAGAGACGATACTTC.

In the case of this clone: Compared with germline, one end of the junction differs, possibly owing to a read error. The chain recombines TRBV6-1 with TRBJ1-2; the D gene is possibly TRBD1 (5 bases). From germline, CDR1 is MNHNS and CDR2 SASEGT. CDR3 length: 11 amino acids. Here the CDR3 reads CAPPGGGLPFF. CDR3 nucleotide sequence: TGTGCCCCCCCGGGGGGGGGACTGCCTTTTTTC.

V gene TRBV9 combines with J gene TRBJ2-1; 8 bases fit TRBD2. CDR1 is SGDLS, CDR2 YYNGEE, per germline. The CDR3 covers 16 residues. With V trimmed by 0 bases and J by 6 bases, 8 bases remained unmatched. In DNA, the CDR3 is TGTGCCAGCAGCGTAGGGGAAGCGGGGGTAGGCAATGAGCAGTTCTTC. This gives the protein CASSVGEAGVGNEQFF. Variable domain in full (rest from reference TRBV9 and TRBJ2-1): DSGVTQTPKHLITATGQRVTLRCSPRSGDLSVYWYQQSLDQGLQFLIQYYNGEERAKGNILERFSAQQFPDLHSELNLSSLELGDSALYFCASSVGEAGVGNEQFFGPGTRLTVL.